One and the same sample provided the 10 T cell receptor beta chains below, sequenced in a study of blood T cell repertoires in COVID-19 (dated by TCRdb to the early 2020s). Library preparation was by the immunoSEQ multiplex PCR assay. This immuneACCESS table, as held by TCRdb, lists in-frame sequences with V and J called but not all clones. Of the missing ones, under half trace to an unresolved V gene in checked studies; the others have no known cause. This sample comprises 490,000 or so clones, 88% of them detected only once. The ten largest account for less than 2% of the sample. Sequenced material: PBMCs or T cells enriched from blood (not recorded which). These receptors all stem from a woman aged 40 to 49 who had recovered from COVID-19.

V usage is TRBV7-2 and J usage is TRBJ2-1; 15 positions match TRBD2. Germline V gene data show CDR1 as SGHTA and CDR2 as FQGNSA. J gave up 9 bases and V 3 bases, and 6 bases lay outside the gene matches. The CDR3 loop spans 16 amino acids. As DNA, the CDR3 is TGTGCCAGCAGCTTCGGGACTAGCGGGAGGCGGGGTGAGCAGTTCTTC. Translation gives CASSFGTSGRRGEQFF.

V and J are TRBV7-2 and TRBJ2-1; TRBD2 matches at 12 bases. The CDR3 loop spans 15 amino acids. The V and J ends lost 7 bases and 8 bases, in that order; junction bases with no gene match: 9. Germline V gene lookup returns CDR1 SGHTA and CDR2 FQGNSA. The CDR3 region is CASTTTSGSFDEQFF. CDR3 nucleotide sequence: TGTGCCAGCACGACGACTAGCGGGAGTTTCGATGAGCAGTTCTTC.

The chain combines TRBV7-9 with TRBJ1-3; tentative D call: TRBD1 (5 bases). The V and J ends lost 4 bases and 3 bases respectively, with 7 bases between them. This CDR3 spans 13 amino acids. Germline V gene data show CDR1 as SEHNR and CDR2 as FQNEAQ (reference sequence). The chain's CDR3 is CASSSGFGNTIYF. CDR3 DNA sequence: TGTGCCAGCAGCTCAGGGTTTGGAAACACCATATATTTT. Looking up the rest from reference TRBV7-9 and TRBJ1-3 gives the full variable domain: DTGVSQNPRHKITKRGQNVTFRCDPISEHNRLYWYRQTLGQGPEFLTYFQNEAQLEKSRLLSDRFSAERPKGSFSTLEIQRTEQGDSAMYLCASSSGFGNTIYFGEGSWLTVV.

The rearrangement joins TRBV23-1 to TRBJ2-5; TRBD2 matches at 8 bases. TRBV23-1 is treated as an ORF (open reading frame) with a function not yet certain. The J segment lost 2 bases and the V segment lost 7 bases, leaving 21 bases of the junction unmatched. The CDR3 extends over 19 amino acids. CDR3 sequence (DNA): TGCGCCAGCACCGCCCCCAAGCCCCCAGCGGGAGTGAATCAAGAGACCCAGTACTTC. Protein: CASTAPKPPAGVNQETQYF.

The V call is TRBV2, the J call TRBJ2-3; TRBD1 is a possible D gene (5 bases). Germline assignment: CDR1 SNHLY and CDR2 FYNNEI. V was shortened by 7 bases and J by 4 bases, with 15 bases between the two germline ends. The CDR3 is made up of 14 amino acids. CDR3 in amino acids: CASTRSGRADTQYF. For the CDR3, the DNA is TGTGCCAGCACCAGGTCGGGCAGGGCAGATACGCAGTATTTT.

The V and J genes are TRBV5-1 and TRBJ2-7; D call uncertain. This CDR3 is 13 amino acids long. Looked up from germline, CDR1 is SGHRS and CDR2 is YFSETQ. V shed 0 bases and J shed 6 bases, with 10 bases lying between them. The CDR3 loop is CASSLETRGEQYF. For the CDR3, the DNA is TGCGCCAGCAGCTTGGAAACCCGCGGCGAGCAGTACTTC. Drawing the rest from reference TRBV5-1 and TRBJ2-7, the complete variable domain is KAGVTQTPRYLIKTRGQQVTLSCSPISGHRSVSWYQQTPGQGLQFLFEYFSETQRNKGNFPGRFSGRQFSNSRSEMNVSTLELGDSALYLCASSLETRGEQYFGPGTRLTVT.

This clone was recorded once. CDR3 residues: CASSPTTRTRHEQFF. Here the CDR3 DNA reads TGTGCCAGCAGCCCGACTACTAGGACTAGGCATGAGCAGTTCTTC. The chain combines TRBV5-4 with TRBJ2-1; 7 positions agree with TRBD2. CDR1 and CDR2 (germline): SGHNT, YYREEE (reference sequence). The CDR3 sequence is 15 residues long. Germline trimming cut 4 bases from V and 8 bases from J; bases unmatched to any gene: 12.

As regards this clone: Other DNA sequences from this sample encode an identical CDR3 as well. The V and J genes are TRBV5-1 and TRBJ2-1; TRBD2 matches 10 bases. Germline-derived CDR1 and CDR2 are SGHRS and YFSETQ. This CDR3 comprises 15 residues. V shed 3 bases, J shed 0 bases, and the junction held 0 bases outside the gene matches. The DNA for the CDR3 is TGCGCCAGCAGCTCTAGCGGGAGCTCCTACAATGAGCAGTTCTTC. This encodes CASSSSGSSYNEQFF. Full variable domain (remainder filled in from reference TRBV5-1 and TRBJ2-1): KAGVTQTPRYLIKTRGQQVTLSCSPISGHRSVSWYQQTPGQGLQFLFEYFSETQRNKGNFPGRFSGRQFSNSRSEMNVSTLELGDSALYLCASSSSGSSYNEQFFGPGTRLTVL.

This rearrangement joins TRBV6-4 to TRBJ1-1; D gene ambiguous. V gave up 4 bases and J gave up 0 bases, with 6 bases separating them. The CDR3 is 13 amino acids. Germline lookup yields CDR1 MRHNA and CDR2 SNTAGT. CDR3 region: CASSAPLNTEAFF. For the CDR3, the DNA is TGTGCCAGCAGTGCCCCGTTGAACACTGAAGCTTTCTTT.

This chain links TRBV6-5 with TRBJ1-1; D may be TRBD1 (5 bases). The germline V gene has CDR1 MNHEY and CDR2 SVGAGI. V dropped 2 bases and J dropped 5 bases, with 9 bases sitting between them. The CDR3 has 13 residues. CDR3 DNA sequence: TGTGCCAGCAGTTACGAAGGGGCGACTGAAGCTTTCTTT. Translated: CASSYEGATEAFF.